This is a list of T cell receptor beta chains from one sample in a study of CD8 T cells in Susac syndrome. TCRdb processed the immunoSEQ multiplex PCR reads anew with MiXCR; each CDR3 protein has one entry. The sample has approximately 200,000 distinct CDR3 sequences; approximately 95% are singletons. Sample: CD4+ T cells from PBMCs. Every receptor here comes from a human donor with multiple sclerosis. The CDR3 runs from the conserved cysteine through the conserved F or W. A D gene is named only where the DNA matches it firmly.

J gene: TRBJ2-5
V gene: TRBV20-1
CDR3 length: 13
D gene: -
CDR3 DNA: TGCAGTGCTAGAGTAGGGAAGAAGGAGACCCAGTACTTC
CDR3 protein: CSARVGKKETQYF

J gene: TRBJ2-6
V gene: TRBV20-1
CDR3 length: 15
D gene: TRBD1
CDR3 DNA: TGCAGTGCCCTTACAGGGGGCGCTGGGGCCAACGTCCTGACTTTC
CDR3 protein: CSALTGGAGANVLTF

J gene: TRBJ1-1
V gene: TRBV2
CDR3 length: 13
D gene: -
CDR3 DNA: TGTGCCAGCAGTGAAGGGGTGGCAGGCGAAGCTTTCTTT
CDR3 protein: CASSEGVAGEAFF

J gene: TRBJ1-2
V gene: TRBV30
CDR3 length: 11
D gene: -
CDR3 DNA: TGTGCCGGCAGGGGATCGTATGGCTACACCTTC
CDR3 protein: CAGRGSYGYTF

J gene: TRBJ2-5
V gene: TRBV20-1
CDR3 length: 12
D gene: -
CDR3 DNA: TGCAGTGCTGCTCGGAGAGGGGAGACCCAGTACTTC
CDR3 protein: CSAARRGETQYF

J gene: TRBJ2-1
V gene: TRBV29-1
CDR3 length: 14
D gene: TRBD1
CDR3 DNA: TGCAGCGTTGAAAGGACAGGGGGTCTAAGTATGCAGTTCTTC
CDR3 protein: CSVERTGGLSMQFF

J gene: TRBJ2-2
V gene: TRBV9
CDR3 length: 10
D gene: -
CDR3 DNA: TGTGCCAAACTTGCCGGGGAGCTGTTTTTT
CDR3 protein: CAKLAGELFF

J gene: TRBJ1-1
V gene: TRBV12-3/TRBV12-4
CDR3 length: 13
D gene: -
CDR3 DNA: TGTGCCAGCAGTTTAGCGGTCGAGACTGAAGCTTTCTTT
CDR3 protein: CASSLAVETEAFF

J gene: TRBJ1-1
V gene: TRBV30
CDR3 length: 13
D gene: -
CDR3 DNA: TGTGCCTGGAGCGCGGAGCCGAACACTGAAGCTTTCTTT
CDR3 protein: CAWSAEPNTEAFF

J gene: TRBJ1-1
V gene: TRBV29-1
CDR3 length: 13
D gene: TRBD1
CDR3 DNA: TGCAGCGTCCTAAAGACAGGGGGCACTGAAGCTTTCTTT
CDR3 protein: CSVLKTGGTEAFF